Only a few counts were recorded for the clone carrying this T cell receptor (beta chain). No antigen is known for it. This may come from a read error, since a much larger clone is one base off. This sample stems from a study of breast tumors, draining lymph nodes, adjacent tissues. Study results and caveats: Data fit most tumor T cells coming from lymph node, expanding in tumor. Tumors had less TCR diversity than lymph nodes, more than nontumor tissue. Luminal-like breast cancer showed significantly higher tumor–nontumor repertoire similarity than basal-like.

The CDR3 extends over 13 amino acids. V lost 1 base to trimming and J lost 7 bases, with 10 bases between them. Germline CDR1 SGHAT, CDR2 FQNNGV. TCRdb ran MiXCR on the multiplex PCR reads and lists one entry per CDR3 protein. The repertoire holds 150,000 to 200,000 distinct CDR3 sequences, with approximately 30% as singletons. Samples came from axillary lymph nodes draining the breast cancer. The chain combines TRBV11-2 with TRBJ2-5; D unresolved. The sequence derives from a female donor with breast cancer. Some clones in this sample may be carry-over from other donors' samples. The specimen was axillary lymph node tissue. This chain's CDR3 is CASSLAVRATQYF. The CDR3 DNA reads TGTGCCAGCAGCTTAGCAGTACGGGCGACCCAGTACTTC.